The rows below give T cell receptor beta chains drawn from one sample of a study of identical twins. TCRdb reprocessed the 5' RACE reads with MiXCR, giving one entry per CDR3 protein. The sample consists of about 900,000 distinct CDR3 sequences, roughly 12% of them appearing once. The data also belong to a second study, concerning yellow fever vaccine responses in identical twins.

Sequenced: PBMCs. These receptors originate from a woman between 18 and 30 years old in good health. CDR3s include the opening cysteine and the closing phenylalanine or tryptophan. D genes are given only for firm matches. Size is stated for part of the rows, as once, few or many counts, or as a class when the clone is expanded.

D gene	V gene	clone size	J gene	CDR3 protein	CDR3 DNA
NA	TRBV28	NA	TRBJ1-1	CASSLTRNLNTEAFF	TGTGCCAGCAGTTTAACAAGAAACTTGAACACTGAAGCTTTCTTT
TRBD2	TRBV7-2	few	TRBJ2-7	CASSLILASGIEQYF	TGTGCCAGCAGCTTAATACTAGCGAGCGGTATTGAGCAGTACTTC
NA	TRBV2	NA	TRBJ1-2	CASTRSASRLRYTF	TGTGCCAGCACCCGCAGTGCCTCTAGACTACGCTACACCTTC
NA	TRBV11-2	few	TRBJ2-1	CASSFGQKQFF	TGTGCCAGCAGCTTCGGACAAAAGCAGTTCTTC
TRBD2	TRBV12-5	NA	TRBJ2-2	CASGYSGVAGELFF	TGTGCTAGTGGTTATAGCGGGGTGGCCGGGGAGCTGTTTTTT
NA	TRBV10-3	NA	TRBJ1-5	CAISESIFYQPQHF	TGTGCCATCAGTGAGTCGATATTTTATCAGCCCCAGCATTTT
TRBD2	TRBV19	NA	TRBJ2-7	CASSNALAGFEQYF	TGTGCCAGTAGTAATGCTCTAGCGGGATTCGAGCAGTACTTC
TRBD2	TRBV7-9	few	TRBJ2-7	CASSQNSGSRYEQYF	TGTGCCAGCAGCCAAAATAGCGGGAGTAGGTACGAGCAGTACTTC
NA	TRBV6-1	NA	TRBJ1-5	CASSEFLSGDQPQHF	TGTGCCAGCAGTGAGTTTCTTAGCGGGGATCAGCCCCAGCATTTT
NA	TRBV28	NA	TRBJ2-5	CASCGGSPETQYF	TGTGCCAGCTGTGGAGGATCCCCAGAGACCCAGTACTTC
TRBD1	TRBV4-2	few	TRBJ2-2	CASSQLGQGTGGFGGELFF	TGTGCCAGCAGCCAACTAGGACAAGGGACAGGGGGCTTTGGCGGGGAGCTGTTTTTT
TRBD2	TRBV5-1	many	TRBJ2-7	CASSIGLAGTPYEQYF	TGCGCCAGCAGCATAGGACTAGCGGGGACTCCCTACGAGCAGTACTTC
NA	TRBV12-3/TRBV12-4	many	TRBJ1-6	CASRSRGWASSPLHF	TGTGCCAGCAGATCCAGGGGATGGGCTTCATCACCCCTCCACTTT
NA	TRBV12-3/TRBV12-4	few	TRBJ1-1	CASSFMINTEAFF	TGTGCCAGCAGTTTTATGATTAACACTGAAGCTTTCTTT
TRBD1	TRBV18	NA	TRBJ2-5	CASSPDYSGGAETQYF	TGTGCCAGCTCACCAGACTACTCAGGGGGCGCCGAGACCCAGTACTTC
TRBD1	TRBV5-1	many	TRBJ2-3	CASRRTGAYTDTQYF	TGCGCCAGCAGAAGGACAGGAGCCTACACAGATACGCAGTATTTT
NA	TRBV20-1	many	TRBJ1-2	CSARGADPYGYTF	TGCAGTGCTAGAGGAGCAGATCCCTATGGCTACACCTTC
TRBD2	TRBV27	few	TRBJ2-7	CASSLGQIAGVGEQYF	TGTGCCAGCAGTTTGGGCCAGATAGCGGGAGTGGGCGAGCAGTACTTC
NA	TRBV18	few	TRBJ2-3	CASSPLVEEDTQYF	TGTGCCAGCTCGCCCCTGGTTGAGGAAGATACGCAGTATTTT
NA	TRBV25-1	NA	TRBJ2-2	CASSASQGNTGELFF	TGTGCCAGCAGTGCGTCACAGGGAAACACCGGGGAGCTGTTTTTT
NA	TRBV6-5	NA	TRBJ2-6	CASSYRSGGGSGANVLTF	TGTGCCAGCAGTTACCGGAGCGGTGGTGGCTCTGGGGCCAACGTCCTGACTTTC
NA	TRBV7-9	few	TRBJ2-1	CASSQREVGDEQFF	TGTGCCAGCAGCCAGCGTGAAGTCGGGGATGAGCAGTTCTTC